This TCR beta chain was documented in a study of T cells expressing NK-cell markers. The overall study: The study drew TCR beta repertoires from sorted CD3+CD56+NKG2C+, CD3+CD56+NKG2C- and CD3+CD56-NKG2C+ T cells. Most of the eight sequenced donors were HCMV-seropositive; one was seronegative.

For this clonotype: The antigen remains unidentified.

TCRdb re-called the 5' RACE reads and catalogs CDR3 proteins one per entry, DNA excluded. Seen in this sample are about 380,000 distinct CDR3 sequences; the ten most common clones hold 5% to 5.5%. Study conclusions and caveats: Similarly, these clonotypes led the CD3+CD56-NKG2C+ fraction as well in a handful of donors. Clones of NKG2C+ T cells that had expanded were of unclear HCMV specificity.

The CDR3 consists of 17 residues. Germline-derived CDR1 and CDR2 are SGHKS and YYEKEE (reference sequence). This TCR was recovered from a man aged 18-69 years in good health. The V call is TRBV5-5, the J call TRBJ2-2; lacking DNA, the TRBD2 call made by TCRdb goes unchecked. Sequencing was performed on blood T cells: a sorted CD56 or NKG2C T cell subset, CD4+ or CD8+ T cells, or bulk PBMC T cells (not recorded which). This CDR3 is CASSLQTTGLFTGELFF.